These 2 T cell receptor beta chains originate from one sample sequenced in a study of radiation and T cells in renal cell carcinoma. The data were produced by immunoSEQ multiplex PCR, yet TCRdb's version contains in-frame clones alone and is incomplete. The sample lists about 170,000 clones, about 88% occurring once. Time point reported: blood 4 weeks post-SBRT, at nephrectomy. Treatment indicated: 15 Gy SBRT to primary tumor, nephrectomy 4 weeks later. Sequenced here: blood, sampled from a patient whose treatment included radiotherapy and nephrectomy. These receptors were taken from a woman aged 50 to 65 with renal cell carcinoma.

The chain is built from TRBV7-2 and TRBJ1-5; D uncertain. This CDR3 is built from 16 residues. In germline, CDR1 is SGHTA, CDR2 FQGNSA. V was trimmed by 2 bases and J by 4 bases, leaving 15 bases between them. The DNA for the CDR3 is TGTGCCAGCAGCTTAAATCCTAGGGCAATTAATCAGCCCCAGCATTTT. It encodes CASSLNPRAINQPQHF.

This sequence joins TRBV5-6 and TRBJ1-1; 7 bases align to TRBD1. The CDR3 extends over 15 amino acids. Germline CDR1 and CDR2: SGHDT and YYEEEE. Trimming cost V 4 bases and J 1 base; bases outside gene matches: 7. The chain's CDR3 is CASSLPGGQNTEAFF. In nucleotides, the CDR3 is TGTGCCAGCAGCCTGCCAGGGGGACAGAACACTGAAGCTTTCTTT.